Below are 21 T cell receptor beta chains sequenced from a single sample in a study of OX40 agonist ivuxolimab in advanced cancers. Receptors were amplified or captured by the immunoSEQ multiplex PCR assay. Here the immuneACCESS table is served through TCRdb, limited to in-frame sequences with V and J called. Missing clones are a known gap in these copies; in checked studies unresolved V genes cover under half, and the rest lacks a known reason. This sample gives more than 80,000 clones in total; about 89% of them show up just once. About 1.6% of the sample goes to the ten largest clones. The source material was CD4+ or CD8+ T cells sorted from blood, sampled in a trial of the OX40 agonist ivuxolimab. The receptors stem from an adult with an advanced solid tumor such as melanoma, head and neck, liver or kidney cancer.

CDR3 residues: CASSLVGDQETQYF. The CDR3 DNA is TGTGCCAGCAGCTTAGTGGGAGATCAAGAGACCCAGTACTTC. The chain couples TRBV7-2 to TRBJ2-5; maybe TRBD2 (5 bases). The CDR3 runs to 14 residues. The V end was cut by 1 base, the J end by 2 bases, with 8 bases between. CDR1 and CDR2 from the germline V gene are SGHTA and FQGNSA.

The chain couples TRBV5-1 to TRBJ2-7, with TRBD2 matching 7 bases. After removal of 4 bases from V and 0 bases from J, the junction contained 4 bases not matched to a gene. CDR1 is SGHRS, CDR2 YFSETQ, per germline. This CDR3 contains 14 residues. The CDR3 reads CASSVSGTSYEQYF. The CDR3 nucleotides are TGCGCCAGCAGCGTGAGCGGGACCTCCTACGAGCAGTACTTC.

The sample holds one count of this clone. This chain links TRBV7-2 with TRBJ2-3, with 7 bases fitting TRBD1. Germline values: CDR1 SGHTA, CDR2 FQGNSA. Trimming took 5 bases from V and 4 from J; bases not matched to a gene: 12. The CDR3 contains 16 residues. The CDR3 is CASSKRQGNSADTQYF. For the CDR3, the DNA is TGTGCCAGCAGCAAGCGACAGGGAAACAGCGCAGATACGCAGTATTTT.

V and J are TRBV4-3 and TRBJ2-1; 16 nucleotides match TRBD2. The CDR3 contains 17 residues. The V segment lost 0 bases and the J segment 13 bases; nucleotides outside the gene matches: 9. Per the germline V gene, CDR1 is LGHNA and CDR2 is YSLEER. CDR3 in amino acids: CASSQELPGLAGGPQFF. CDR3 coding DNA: TGCGCCAGCAGCCAAGAGCTGCCGGGACTAGCGGGAGGGCCCCAGTTCTTC.

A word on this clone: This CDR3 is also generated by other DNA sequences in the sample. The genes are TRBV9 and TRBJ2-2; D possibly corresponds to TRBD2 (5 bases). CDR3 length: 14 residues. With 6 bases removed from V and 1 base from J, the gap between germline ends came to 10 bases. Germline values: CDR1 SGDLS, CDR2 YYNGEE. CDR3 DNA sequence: TGTGCCAGCACTCGGGGTTGGAACACCGGGGAGCTGTTTTTT. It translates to CASTRGWNTGELFF.

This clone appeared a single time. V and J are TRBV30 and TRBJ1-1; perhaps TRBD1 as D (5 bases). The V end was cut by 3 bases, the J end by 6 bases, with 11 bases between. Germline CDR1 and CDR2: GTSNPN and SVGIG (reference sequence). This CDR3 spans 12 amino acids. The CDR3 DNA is TGTGCCTGGAGATCATCAGGGCCTGAAGCTTTCTTT. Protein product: CAWRSSGPEAFF.

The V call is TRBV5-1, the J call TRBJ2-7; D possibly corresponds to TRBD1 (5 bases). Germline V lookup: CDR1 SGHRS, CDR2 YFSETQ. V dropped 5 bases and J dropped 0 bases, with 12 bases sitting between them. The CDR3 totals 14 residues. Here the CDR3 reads CASRRTQSSYEQYF. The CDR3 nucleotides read TGCGCCAGCAGGAGGACACAAAGCTCCTACGAGCAGTACTTC.

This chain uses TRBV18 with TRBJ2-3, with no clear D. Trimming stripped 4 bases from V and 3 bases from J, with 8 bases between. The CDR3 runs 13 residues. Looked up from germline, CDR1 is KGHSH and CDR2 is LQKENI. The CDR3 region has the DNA TGTGCCAGCTCACTGCGTAGTACAGATACGCAGTATTTT. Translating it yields CASSLRSTDTQYF.

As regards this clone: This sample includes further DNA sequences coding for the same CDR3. CDR3 amino acids: CASSLGLAGVGEQFF. In DNA form, the CDR3 reads TGCGCCAGCAGCTTGGGGCTAGCGGGAGTTGGTGAGCAGTTCTTC. This chain links TRBV5-1 with TRBJ2-1, with 10 bases lining up with TRBD2. V dropped 0 bases and J dropped 9; count of bases not matched to a gene: 6. CDR3 length: 15 residues. Germline loops: CDR1 SGHRS, CDR2 YFSETQ.

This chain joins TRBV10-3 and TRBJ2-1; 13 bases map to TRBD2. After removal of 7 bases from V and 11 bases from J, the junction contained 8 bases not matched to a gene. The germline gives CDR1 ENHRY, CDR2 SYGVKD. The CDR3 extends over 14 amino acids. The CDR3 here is CAIMGTSGNFKQFF. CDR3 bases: TGTGCCATCATGGGGACTAGCGGGAACTTTAAGCAGTTCTTC.

CDR3 protein: CASSSQGGNTEAFF. The CDR3 bases are TGTGCCAGCAGCTCGCAGGGGGGGAACACTGAAGCTTTCTTT. V is TRBV7-9 and J is TRBJ1-1, with 7 nucleotides matching TRBD1. There are 14 residues in the CDR3. Germline CDR1 SEHNR, CDR2 FQNEAQ (reference sequence). V lost 4 bases to trimming and J lost 1 base; unmatched junction nucleotides: 3.

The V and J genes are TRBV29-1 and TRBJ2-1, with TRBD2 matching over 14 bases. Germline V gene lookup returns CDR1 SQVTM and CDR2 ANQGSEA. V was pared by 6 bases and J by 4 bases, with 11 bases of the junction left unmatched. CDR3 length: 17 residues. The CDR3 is CSVSAGTSGRSYNEQFF. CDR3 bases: TGCAGCGTGTCAGCCGGGACTAGCGGGAGATCATACAATGAGCAGTTCTTC.

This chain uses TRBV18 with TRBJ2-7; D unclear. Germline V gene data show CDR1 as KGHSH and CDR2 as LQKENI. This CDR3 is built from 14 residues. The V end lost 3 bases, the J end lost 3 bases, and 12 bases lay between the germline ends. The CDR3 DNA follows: TGTGCCAGCTCACCCTCAGGACGGTTCTACGAGCAGTACTTC. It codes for CASSPSGRFYEQYF.

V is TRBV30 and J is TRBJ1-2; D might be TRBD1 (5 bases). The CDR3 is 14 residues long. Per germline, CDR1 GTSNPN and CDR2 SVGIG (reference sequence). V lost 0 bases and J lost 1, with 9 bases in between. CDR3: CAWSVTGGNYGYTF. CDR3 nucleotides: TGTGCCTGGAGTGTAACGGGGGGTAACTATGGCTACACCTTC.

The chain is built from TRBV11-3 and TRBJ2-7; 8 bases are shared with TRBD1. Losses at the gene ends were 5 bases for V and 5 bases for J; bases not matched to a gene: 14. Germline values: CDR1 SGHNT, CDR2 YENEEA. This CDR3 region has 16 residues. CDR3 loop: CASSTSGTGNSHEQYF. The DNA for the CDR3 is TGTGCCAGCAGCACCTCAGGGACAGGCAATTCCCACGAGCAGTACTTC.

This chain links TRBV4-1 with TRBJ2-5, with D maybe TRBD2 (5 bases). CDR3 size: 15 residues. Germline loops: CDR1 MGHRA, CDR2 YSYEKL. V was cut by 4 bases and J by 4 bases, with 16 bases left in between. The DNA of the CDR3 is TGCGCCAGCAGCCCCGTCGGGGTTGTAGGAGAGACCCAGTACTTC. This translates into CASSPVGVVGETQYF.

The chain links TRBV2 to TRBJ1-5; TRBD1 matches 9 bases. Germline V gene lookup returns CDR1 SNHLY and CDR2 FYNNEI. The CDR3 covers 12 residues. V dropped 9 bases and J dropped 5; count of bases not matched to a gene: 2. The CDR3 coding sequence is TGTGCCAGGGACAGGGGATATCAGCCCCAGCATTTT. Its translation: CARDRGYQPQHF.

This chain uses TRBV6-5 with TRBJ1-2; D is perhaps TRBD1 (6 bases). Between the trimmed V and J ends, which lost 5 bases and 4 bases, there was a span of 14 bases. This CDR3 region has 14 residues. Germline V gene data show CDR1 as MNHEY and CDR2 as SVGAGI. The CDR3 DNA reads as TGTGCCAGCAGTCGATCAAAACAGGGCTATGGCTACACCTTC. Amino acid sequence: CASSRSKQGYGYTF.

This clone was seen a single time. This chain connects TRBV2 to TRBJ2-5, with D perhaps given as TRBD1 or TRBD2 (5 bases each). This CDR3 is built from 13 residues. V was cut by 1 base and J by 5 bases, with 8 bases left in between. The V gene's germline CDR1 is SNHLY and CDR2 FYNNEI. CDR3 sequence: CASSEGGGETQYF. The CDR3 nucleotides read TGTGCCAGCAGTGAAGGGGGCGGGGAGACCCAGTACTTC.

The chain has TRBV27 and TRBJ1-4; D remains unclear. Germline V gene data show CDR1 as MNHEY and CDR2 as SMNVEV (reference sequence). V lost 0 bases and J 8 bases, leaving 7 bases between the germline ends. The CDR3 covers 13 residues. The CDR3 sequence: CASSLSRSEKLFF. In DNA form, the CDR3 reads TGTGCCAGCAGTTTATCCCGCTCGGAAAAACTGTTTTTT.

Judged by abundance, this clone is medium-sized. CDR3 nucleotide sequence: TGTGCCAGCAGCTTATCACTAGTTAGAGATGAGCAGTTCTTC. Residues: CASSLSLVRDEQFF. The chain carries TRBV11-2 and TRBJ2-1; the D gene is possibly TRBD2 (5 bases). The CDR3 is 14 amino acids. Germline V gives CDR1 SGHAT, CDR2 FQNNGV. Trimming took off 2 bases at V and 8 bases at J, with 13 bases between the two ends.